This record looks at one TCR beta chain sequence and its context. This specimen comes from a study of blood T cell repertoires in COVID-19. On the study more broadly: Italy, Spain and the United States were the sources of the convalescent and acute COVID-19 samples. Sources were T cells, B-cell-depleted T cells, or PBMCs; the material itself was cDNA or gDNA.

V gave up 8 bases and J gave up 6 bases, with 8 bases separating them. The germline V gene has CDR1 SGHAT and CDR2 FQNNGV. The CDR3 runs to 11 residues. TCRdb keeps only in-frame clones here, not all; method: immunoSEQ multiplex PCR. The repertoire consists of just over 95,000 clones, with 70% to 90% occurring once and the leading ten covering around 4.4%. The sequenced sample consisted of peripheral blood. The gene calls are TRBV11-2 and TRBJ2-4; weak D call: TRBD2 (5 bases). This clonotype was sampled from a man aged 55 to 69 with acute or convalescent COVID-19. CDR3 nucleotide sequence: TGTGCCAGCTTCGAGGGAAACATTCAGTACTTC. As protein: CASFEGNIQYF.